The 21 T cell receptor beta chains presented below share a single source sample, sequenced in a study of neurological immune-mediated disorders. TCRdb re-derived calls from the 5' RACE reads in MiXCR, one entry per CDR3 protein. The table shows about 50,000 distinct CDR3 sequences, with about 9.4% occurring only once. Sample: PBMCs. Every receptor here comes from a man aged 65-85 years with HTLV-1-associated myelopathy (HAM/TSP).

The J gene is TRBJ2-1, the V gene TRBV3-1; D possibly corresponds to TRBD1 (5 bases). V gave up 4 bases and J gave up 15 bases, with 19 bases separating them. The CDR3 is 13 residues long. The germline CDR1 and CDR2 sequences are LGHDT and YNNKEL (reference sequence). The CDR3 DNA reads TGTGCCAGCAGCCCAGGGCGCGGCCTGAGCGCGTTCTTC. This encodes CASSPGRGLSAFF.

Relative to its sample, this clonotype is medium-sized. The gene calls are TRBV20-1 and TRBJ2-6; 11 nucleotides match TRBD2. The V and J ends lost 0 bases and 4 bases, in that order; junction bases with no gene match: 8. The CDR3 totals 18 residues. Germline-derived CDR1 and CDR2 are DFQATT and SNEGSKA (reference sequence). CDR3 protein: CSARDSIAGGRGANVLTF. The CDR3 DNA is TGCAGTGCTAGAGATTCCATAGCGGGAGGGCGGGGGGCCAACGTCCTGACTTTC.

This chain links TRBV7-2 with TRBJ1-3; no firm D call. Germline-derived CDR1 and CDR2 are SGHTA and FQGNSA. The length of the CDR3 is 12 residues. Trimming stripped 7 bases from V and 4 bases from J, with 8 bases between. The CDR3 region is CASKGSGNTIYF. The CDR3 nucleotides read TGTGCCAGCAAGGGCTCCGGAAACACCATATATTTT. The full variable domain, rest sourced from reference TRBV7-2 and TRBJ1-3, is GAGVSQSPSNKVTEKGKDVELRCDPISGHTALYWYRQSLGQGLEFLIYFQGNSAPDKSGLPSDRFSAERTGGSVSTLTIQRTQQEDSAVYLCASKGSGNTIYFGEGSWLTVV.

This clonotype was counted many times. V usage is TRBV20-1 and J usage is TRBJ2-7; D call uncertain. V was pared by 6 bases and J by 4 bases, with 22 bases between. CDR1 and CDR2 (germline): DFQATT, SNEGSKA (reference sequence). This CDR3 comprises 15 residues. CDR3 region: CSARPRFVGRYEQYF. The CDR3 DNA reads TGCAGTGCGAGACCTCGTTTTGTCGGGCGTTACGAGCAGTACTTC.

This clonotype was observed at least ten times. This chain uses TRBV6-2 or TRBV6-3 with TRBJ2-3, with D maybe TRBD1 (6 bases). The V and J ends lost 6 bases and 3 bases respectively, with 13 bases between them. This CDR3 comprises 14 residues. Germline CDR1 and CDR2: MNHEY and SVGEGT. In DNA, the CDR3 is TGTGCCAGCAGGGACCCAGGGGTTACAGATACGCAGTATTTT. It yields the protein CASRDPGVTDTQYF.

This clonotype was detected ten times or more. This sequence joins TRBV6-2 or TRBV6-3 and TRBJ1-4; a possible D gene is TRBD1 (5 bases). Germline V lookup: CDR1 MNHEY, CDR2 SVGEGT. V shed 8 bases and J shed 5 bases, with 12 bases lying between them. CDR3 length equals 13 residues. The CDR3 region is CASAGTENEKLFF. As DNA, the CDR3 is TGTGCCAGCGCCGGGACGGAGAATGAAAAACTGTTTTTT.

Ten or more counts support this clonotype. V usage is TRBV18 and J usage is TRBJ2-5; D ambiguous. This CDR3 has 12 residues. Trimming took 3 bases from V and 7 from J, leaving 9 bases between them. Germline V gives CDR1 KGHSH, CDR2 LQKENI. The DNA of the CDR3 is TGTGCCAGCTCACCCGATGGCTGGACCCAGTACTTC. Protein sequence: CASSPDGWTQYF. The full variable domain, completed using reference TRBV18 and TRBJ2-5, is NAGVMQNPRHLVRRRGQEARLRCSPMKGHSHVYWYRQLPEEGLKFMVYLQKENIIDESGMPKERFSAEFPKEGPSILRIQQVVRGDSAAYFCASSPDGWTQYFGPGTRLLVL.

This clonotype was observed at least ten times. The chain uses TRBV12-3 or TRBV12-4 and TRBJ2-7, with TRBD2 matching over 7 bases. After removal of 5 bases from V and 12 bases from J, the junction contained 13 bases not matched to a gene. The CDR3 runs 13 residues. The CDR3 sequence: CASSLAREGEMYF. In DNA form, the CDR3 reads TGTGCCAGCAGTCTTGCTAGGGAGGGCGAAATGTACTTC.

This clonotype was observed at least ten times. This chain uses TRBV12-3 or TRBV12-4 with TRBJ2-3, with a tentative D call TRBD2 (7 bases). Trimming stripped 4 bases from V and 6 bases from J, with 17 bases between. The CDR3 spans 15 residues. The CDR3 sequence is CASSSPWGGGDTQYF. The CDR3 DNA reads as TGTGCCAGCAGTTCCCCGTGGGGGGGCGGGGATACGCAGTATTTT.

This chain connects TRBV5-5 to TRBJ2-2; the D gene is possibly TRBD2 (5 bases). This CDR3 comprises 16 residues. Germline CDR1 is SGHKS and CDR2 is YYEKEE (reference sequence). Trimming took off 2 bases at V and 2 bases at J, with 13 bases between the two ends. CDR3: CASSFRPGSNTGELFF. In nucleotides, the CDR3 is TGTGCCAGCAGCTTCCGTCCGGGATCTAACACCGGGGAGCTGTTTTTT.

Ten or more counts support this clonotype. For the CDR3, the DNA is TGCAGTGCTAGAGGCCTAAGCGGAGCGAACACCGGGGAGCTGTTTTTT. It is translated as CSARGLSGANTGELFF. The chain has TRBV20-1 and TRBJ2-2; D possibly corresponds to TRBD2 (5 bases). V lost 1 base and J 0 bases, leaving 12 bases between the germline ends. Germline lookup yields CDR1 DFQATT and CDR2 SNEGSKA (reference sequence). The CDR3 contains 16 residues.

This clonotype has at least ten counts. This chain uses TRBV5-1 with TRBJ2-7; 10 nucleotides agree with TRBD2. The CDR3 runs 14 residues. V gave up 7 bases and J gave up 5 bases; unmatched junction bases: 9. Germline CDR1 reads SGHRS; CDR2 reads YFSETQ. CDR3 loop: CASYSSGRGDEQYF. CDR3 DNA sequence: TGCGCCAGCTACTCTAGCGGGAGAGGCGACGAGCAGTACTTC. The full variable domain, in which reference TRBV5-1 and TRBJ2-7 provide the parts outside the CDR3, is KAGVTQTPRYLIKTRGQQVTLSCSPISGHRSVSWYQQTPGQGLQFLFEYFSETQRNKGNFPGRFSGRQFSNSRSEMNVSTLELGDSALYLCASYSSGRGDEQYFGPGTRLTVT.

This clonotype appeared a few times. The chain combines TRBV7-9 with TRBJ2-3, with 8 bases fitting TRBD2. The CDR3 is 13 amino acids. The V segment lost 11 bases and the J segment 4 bases; nucleotides outside the gene matches: 8. Germline CDR1 and CDR2: SEHNR and FQNEAQ (reference sequence). The CDR3 DNA follows: TGTGCCTGCGGGAGGTCGATTTCAGATACGCAGTATTTT. Protein sequence: CACGRSISDTQYF. Variable domain in full (rest from reference TRBV7-9 and TRBJ2-3): DTGVSQNPRHKITKRGQNVTFRCDPISEHNRLYWYRQTLGQGPEFLTYFQNEAQLEKSRLLSDRFSAERPKGSFSTLEIQRTEQGDSAMYLCACGRSISDTQYFGPGTRLTVL.

This clonotype was seen repeatedly, ten times or more. This sequence joins TRBV7-9 and TRBJ2-2, with 7 nucleotides matching TRBD1. Looked up from germline, CDR1 is SEHNR and CDR2 is FQNEAQ (reference sequence). V shed 8 bases, J shed 0 bases, and the junction held 6 bases outside the gene matches. The CDR3 is 15 residues long. The CDR3 DNA reads as TGTGCCAGCCCCGAGGACAGGACGAACACCGGGGAGCTGTTTTTT. Translating gives CASPEDRTNTGELFF.

Ten or more counts support this clonotype. This sequence joins TRBV20-1 and TRBJ2-1; D gene uncertain. Germline V gene lookup returns CDR1 DFQATT and CDR2 SNEGSKA (reference sequence). V lost 1 base to trimming and J lost 6 bases, with 16 bases between them. CDR3 size: 15 residues. The chain's CDR3 is CSARAGTELGNEQFF. As DNA, the CDR3 is TGCAGTGCTAGAGCCGGCACCGAGTTGGGCAATGAGCAGTTCTTC.

The chain employs TRBV29-1 and TRBJ1-2, with 8 bases aligning to TRBD1. The CDR3 has 15 amino acids. V lost 6 bases and J lost 1; bases outside the gene matches: 10. CDR1 is SQVTM and CDR2 is ANQGSEA in the germline V gene. CDR3 DNA: TGCAGCGTGGCTGGGACAGGTCTAAGTAACTATGGCTACACCTTC. Translating it yields CSVAGTGLSNYGYTF.

This clonotype has at least ten counts. The gene calls are TRBV6-2 or TRBV6-3 and TRBJ1-4, with a possible D match to TRBD1 (5 bases). This CDR3 comprises 18 residues. V was trimmed by 5 bases and J by 6 bases, leaving 25 bases between them. Germline CDR1 reads MNHEY; CDR2 reads SVGEGT. The CDR3 protein is CASSGGWGLQESDEKLFF. The DNA for the CDR3 is TGTGCCAGCAGTGGCGGATGGGGGTTGCAGGAGTCGGATGAAAAACTGTTTTTT.

This sequence joins TRBV7-2 and TRBJ1-1; 7 bases are a match to TRBD1. The CDR3 is 15 amino acids. V gave up 0 bases and J gave up 4 bases; unmatched junction bases: 5. Per germline, CDR1 SGHTA and CDR2 FQGNSA. The CDR3 loop is CASSLARGQGTEAFF. The DNA for the CDR3 is TGTGCCAGCAGCTTAGCGAGGGGGCAAGGCACTGAAGCTTTCTTT.

This clonotype has a count of ten or more. DNA for the CDR3: TGCGCCAGCAGCTTGGAAGGGGTCGAGCAGTACTTC. Residues: CASSLEGVEQYF. The chain couples TRBV5-1 to TRBJ2-7, with TRBD1 as a possible D gene (5 bases). The CDR3 spans 12 residues. Germline CDR1 is SGHRS and CDR2 is YFSETQ. V shed 0 bases and J shed 6 bases, with 7 bases lying between them.

This clonotype was detected many times. The gene calls are TRBV5-1 and TRBJ1-4; D unclear. Trimming pared 1 base from V and 2 bases from J, leaving 3 bases between. This CDR3 comprises 13 residues. Germline lookup yields CDR1 SGHRS and CDR2 YFSETQ. The DNA for the CDR3 is TGCGCCAGCAGCTTGAGTACTAATGAAAAACTGTTTTTT. Residues: CASSLSTNEKLFF.

The rearrangement uses TRBV4-1 and TRBJ2-6, with 14 nucleotides matching TRBD2. V shed 3 bases, J shed 0 bases, and the junction held 7 bases outside the gene matches. The CDR3 covers 20 residues. Germline loops: CDR1 MGHRA, CDR2 YSYEKL. CDR3 sequence: CASSHRSGTSGGSGANVLTF. The DNA of the CDR3 is TGCGCCAGCAGCCACCGATCCGGGACTAGCGGGGGCTCTGGGGCCAACGTCCTGACTTTC.